This T cell receptor beta chain was observed in a study of T cells after yellow fever vaccination. From germline, CDR1 is KGHSH and CDR2 LQKENI. The CDR3 is made up of 14 amino acids. Trimming shortened V by 1 base and J by 0 bases, and 4 bases separated the two germline ends. TCRdb used MiXCR to reprocess the 5' RACE reads, holding one entry per CDR3 protein. Of some 69,000 distinct CDR3 sequences in the sample, about 6% were seen once. This clonotype has at least ten counts. This material consisted of CD4+ T cells sorted from PBMCs, taken more than 13 days after the first yellow fever vaccination. This TCR was recovered from a man between 18 and 29 years old who received the YFV17D yellow fever vaccine. The rearrangement uses TRBV18 and TRBJ2-1; D not certain. The CDR3 sequence: CASSPQASYNEQFF. DNA for the CDR3: TGTGCCAGCTCACCACAGGCCTCCTACAATGAGCAGTTCTTC. The variable domain in full, completed from reference TRBV18 and TRBJ2-1, reads NAGVMQNPRHLVRRRGQEARLRCSPMKGHSHVYWYRQLPEEGLKFMVYLQKENIIDESGMPKERFSAEFPKEGPSILRIQQVVRGDSAAYFCASSPQASYNEQFFGPGTRLTVL.